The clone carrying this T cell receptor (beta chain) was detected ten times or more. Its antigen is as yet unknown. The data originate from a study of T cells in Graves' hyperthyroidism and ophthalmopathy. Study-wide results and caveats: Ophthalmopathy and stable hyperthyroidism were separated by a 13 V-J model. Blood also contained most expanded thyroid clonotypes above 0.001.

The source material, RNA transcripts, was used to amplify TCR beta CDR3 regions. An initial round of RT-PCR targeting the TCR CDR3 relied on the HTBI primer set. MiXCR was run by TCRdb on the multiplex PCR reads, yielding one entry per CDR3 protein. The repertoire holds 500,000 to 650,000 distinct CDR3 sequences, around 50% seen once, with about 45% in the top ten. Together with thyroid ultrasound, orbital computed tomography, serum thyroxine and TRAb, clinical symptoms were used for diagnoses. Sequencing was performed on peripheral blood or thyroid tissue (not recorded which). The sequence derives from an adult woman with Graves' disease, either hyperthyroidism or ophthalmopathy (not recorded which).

The DNA of the CDR3 is TGTGCCAGCAGACCCTCCACCGGGACAAATGAAAAACTGTTTTTT. It codes for CASRPSTGTNEKLFF. The V call is TRBV6-6, the J call TRBJ1-4, with a tentative D call TRBD1 (6 bases). Germline CDR1 is MNHNY and CDR2 is SVGAGI (reference sequence). Deletions cut 6 bases from V and 5 bases from J, with 16 bases between. The CDR3 loop spans 15 amino acids.